This TCR beta chain was captured in a study of identical twins. General study results and limits: Recombination models fit unrelated individuals' TCR alpha sharing but underestimated twins'. Clonotypes of the beta chain that were abundant in cord blood carried fewer insertions (memory repertoires showed none).

Unique molecular identifiers were in the cDNA, with template-switch universal primer binding. TCRdb re-called the 5' RACE reads with MiXCR, one entry per CDR3 protein. The sample includes some 590,000 distinct CDR3 sequences, approximately 9.6% of them seen just once. Looked up from germline, CDR1 is DFQATT and CDR2 is SNEGSKA (reference sequence). This CDR3 has 12 amino acids. Trimming removed 1 base from V and 1 base from J, with 5 bases in between. Comment on this clonotype: Its antigen is unknown.

This sample was also put to use in a study of yellow fever vaccine responses in identical twins.

The sequenced sample was PBMCs. This chain uses TRBV20-1 with TRBJ2-7; D remains ambiguous. This receptor was taken from a woman aged 18 to 35 in good health. CDR3 in DNA: TGCAGTGCTAGAGCCGAATCCTACGAGCAGTACTTC. Translation: CSARAESYEQYF.